This T cell receptor beta chain is from a study of cytomegalovirus exposure and HLA in healthy donors. It was with 60 Vbeta and 13 Jbeta primers that the PCR ran. Sequencing was performed with immunoSEQ multiplex PCR; in TCRdb, only in-frame clones are kept and a portion is missing. The sample shows around 130,000 clones, just under 85% of them seen only once. Comments on this clone: Its antigen is undetermined.

Study outcomes and limitations: Presence/absence analyses treated sequencing depth as roughly uniform across donors.

Sequencing was carried out using PBMCs. The source of this sequence is a boy aged 2 to 10 in good health and CMV-seronegative.

CDR3 protein: CASSVGQGAHTGELFF. CDR3 nucleotides: TGTGCCAGCAGCGTAGGGCAGGGGGCACACACCGGGGAGCTGTTTTTT. The V call is TRBV9, the J call TRBJ2-2; TRBD1 aligns across 8 bases. Germline V gene sequence: CDR1 SGDLS, CDR2 YYNGEE. V shed 0 bases, J shed 3 bases, and the junction held 4 bases outside the gene matches. CDR3 length: 16 amino acids.